This T cell receptor beta chain was recorded in a study of T-cell reconstitution after alpha-beta-depleted transplantation in children. This clonotype came up a few times. The length of the CDR3 is 12 residues. CDR1 is SQVTM and CDR2 is ANQGSEA in the germline V gene. V lost 1 base, J lost 8 bases, and 9 bases lay in between. Unique molecular identifiers were built into the TCRbeta library. TCRdb ran MiXCR on the PCR reads and lists one entry per CDR3 protein. Among around 600,000 distinct CDR3 sequences listed, roughly 10% were seen once. Specimen: PBMCs from the stem cell graft donor, collected from the stem cell graft. The TCR originated in a human donor who donated a stem cell graft to a child with acute myeloid leukemia. The genes are TRBV29-1 and TRBJ2-1; D ambiguous. The CDR3 is CSVEVQQDEQFF. CDR3 nucleotides: TGCAGCGTTGAAGTACAGCAGGATGAGCAGTTCTTC.